This TCR beta chain was identified in a study of CD8 T cells in ankylosing spondylitis. Whole-study results and caveats: About 8 highly homologous variants made up a TCR beta motif, and this motif appeared characteristic of ankylosing spondylitis blood.

The table lists this clonotype with a few counts. Its antigen remains unknown. V was trimmed by 6 bases and J by 1 base, leaving 9 bases between them. The CDR3 is 13 amino acids. Germline V lookup: CDR1 MNHEY, CDR2 SVGEGT. Each CDR3 protein gets one entry after TCRdb re-called the 5' RACE reads with MiXCR. The sample lists under 450,000 distinct CDR3 sequences, 20% to 25% seen once, with roughly 14% in the top ten. The receptor was derived from a male donor with ankylosing spondylitis or in good health (not recorded which). The chain uses TRBV6-2 or TRBV6-3 and TRBJ1-1; D possibly corresponds to TRBD1 (5 bases). The sample comprised blood, either unsorted or a sorted T cell fraction (not recorded which). CDR3 nucleotides: TGTGCCAGCAGCATCGGACAGAACACTGAAGCTTTCTTT. Its protein is CASSIGQNTEAFF.